A selection of T cell receptor beta chains follows, all from one sample in a study of blood T cells in healthy people across ages. TCRdb called the 5' RACE reads again in MiXCR, with one record for every CDR3 protein. The sample holds 700,000 to 900,000 distinct CDR3 sequences, about 53% seen once. Sequenced: blood. Receptors originate from a man older than 75 in good health. Each CDR3 is given with its conserved first and last residue. Each record gives: D gene, clone size, V gene, J gene, CDR3 DNA, CDR3 protein. A D gene is named only where the DNA matches it firmly. Clone size appears in some rows only: once, few, many, or a class for an expanded clone.

d_gene: .; abundance: .; v_gene: TRBV11-1; j_gene: TRBJ2-1; CDR3nt: TGTGCCAGCAGCGCCTGGGTGCGGGTTTACAATGAGCAGTTCTTC; CDR3aa: CASSAWVRVYNEQFF
d_gene: .; abundance: .; v_gene: TRBV20-1; j_gene: TRBJ2-4; CDR3nt: TGCAGTGCTAGACAGGACGGTGAAAACATTCAGTACTTC; CDR3aa: CSARQDGENIQYF
d_gene: TRBD2; abundance: once; v_gene: TRBV24-1; j_gene: TRBJ2-1; CDR3nt: TGTGCCACCAGGGGACTAGCGATCGATGAGCAGTTCTTC; CDR3aa: CATRGLAIDEQFF
d_gene: .; abundance: .; v_gene: TRBV5-1; j_gene: TRBJ2-4; CDR3nt: TGCGCCAGCAGCCTCCGGGGACAAAACATTCAGTACTTC; CDR3aa: CASSLRGQNIQYF
d_gene: TRBD2; abundance: few; v_gene: TRBV6-6; j_gene: TRBJ2-3; CDR3nt: TGTGCCAGCAGTTCGGAGACTAGCGTGTATTTT; CDR3aa: CASSSETSVYF
d_gene: .; abundance: .; v_gene: TRBV6-5; j_gene: TRBJ2-6; CDR3nt: TGTGCCAGCAGGTACTTGGCAACTGGGGCCAACGTCCTGACTTTC; CDR3aa: CASRYLATGANVLTF
d_gene: .; abundance: .; v_gene: TRBV20-1; j_gene: TRBJ2-7; CDR3nt: TGCAGTGGGCTGACGGGGGCCGCATACGAGCAGTACTTC; CDR3aa: CSGLTGAAYEQYF
d_gene: TRBD2; abundance: few; v_gene: TRBV6-6; j_gene: TRBJ2-1; CDR3nt: TGTGCCAGCAGTTACACTAGCGGGAGTGGTGAGCAGTTCTTC; CDR3aa: CASSYTSGSGEQFF
d_gene: .; abundance: once; v_gene: TRBV9; j_gene: TRBJ2-7; CDR3nt: TGTGCCAGCAGCGCCGCGACGGCCACCGAGCAGTACTTC; CDR3aa: CASSAATATEQYF
d_gene: TRBD2; abundance: .; v_gene: TRBV7-2; j_gene: TRBJ2-3; CDR3nt: TGTGCCAGCAGCCCGACCGCTCCCGCGGGACTAGGTCGAAATACGCAGTATTTT; CDR3aa: CASSPTAPAGLGRNTQYF
d_gene: .; abundance: many; v_gene: TRBV2; j_gene: TRBJ2-5; CDR3nt: TGTGCCAGCAGCGTAAGGGGGGAGACCCAGTACTTC; CDR3aa: CASSVRGETQYF
d_gene: TRBD1; abundance: .; v_gene: TRBV12-3/TRBV12-4; j_gene: TRBJ2-7; CDR3nt: TGTGCCAGCAGCATGACAGGGGGTCGCTACGAGCAGTACTTC; CDR3aa: CASSMTGGRYEQYF
d_gene: TRBD1; abundance: once; v_gene: TRBV5-1; j_gene: TRBJ1-4; CDR3nt: TGCGCCAGCGGAGACAGGGCGGGAACTAATGAAAAACTGTTTTTT; CDR3aa: CASGDRAGTNEKLFF
d_gene: .; abundance: .; v_gene: TRBV9; j_gene: TRBJ2-2; CDR3nt: TGTGCCAGCAGCGCGGGGACGCTGAACACCGGGGAGCTGTTTTTT; CDR3aa: CASSAGTLNTGELFF
d_gene: TRBD1; abundance: .; v_gene: TRBV24-1; j_gene: TRBJ1-2; CDR3nt: TGTGCCACCAGCGGGACAGCTAATGGCTACACCTTC; CDR3aa: CATSGTANGYTF
d_gene: TRBD1; abundance: .; v_gene: TRBV6-5; j_gene: TRBJ2-7; CDR3nt: TGTGCCAGCAGTTCCATTGAGGGACAGGGGATCTCCTACGAGCAGTACTTC; CDR3aa: CASSSIEGQGISYEQYF
d_gene: .; abundance: .; v_gene: TRBV4-1; j_gene: TRBJ2-5; CDR3nt: TGCGCCAGCAGCCGAGGTACAGGGCAAGAGACCCAGTACTTC; CDR3aa: CASSRGTGQETQYF
d_gene: .; abundance: .; v_gene: TRBV6-6; j_gene: TRBJ2-1; CDR3nt: TGTGCCAGCAGAAACCCAGGGGGGGGACAGTTCTTC; CDR3aa: CASRNPGGGQFF
d_gene: TRBD1; abundance: .; v_gene: TRBV20-1; j_gene: TRBJ2-5; CDR3nt: TGCAGTGCTCCAGCACCCGGGACAGCAAAAGAGACCCAGTACTTC; CDR3aa: CSAPAPGTAKETQYF
d_gene: .; abundance: .; v_gene: TRBV6-6; j_gene: TRBJ2-1; CDR3nt: TGTGCCAGCAGTGACTCTATGAAGTATGAGCAGTTCTTC; CDR3aa: CASSDSMKYEQFF